This passage covers 16 T cell receptor beta chains from one sample sequenced in a study of T cell clones after liver transplantation. Some clones are missing from TCRdb's copy, which holds only in-frame ones; the method was immunoSEQ multiplex PCR. The sample yields around 75,000 clones, around four fifths seen once. Sequencing was performed on CD4+ T cells from blood, taken about 50 months after liver transplant. Every receptor here comes from a human patient who received a liver transplant. Some of the T cells might come from the graft donor.

The chain employs TRBV5-1 and TRBJ2-7; 8 bases fit TRBD2. Germline-derived CDR1 and CDR2 are SGHRS and YFSETQ. The trim removed 7 bases at V and 2 bases at J, leaving 32 bases unmatched. The CDR3 loop spans 22 amino acids. The CDR3 spells CASSTLLSPGVSGRKPAYEQYF. The CDR3, as DNA: TGCGCCAGCTCTACGCTGCTCTCCCCAGGGGTCAGCGGGAGAAAACCTGCCTACGAGCAGTACTTC.

The rearrangement links TRBV12-5 to TRBJ1-1; D is uncertain. This CDR3 spans 13 amino acids. Germline CDR1 reads LGHNT; CDR2 reads FRNRAP. The germline V and J ends were trimmed by 7 bases and 4 bases, with 13 bases remaining between them. The CDR3 region has the DNA TGTGCTAGTGTTGTATCGGGAGGCACTGAAGCTTTCTTT. Translating gives CASVVSGGTEAFF.

The chain recombines TRBV28 with TRBJ2-1; the D gene is possibly TRBD2 (5 bases). Looked up from germline, CDR1 is MDHEN and CDR2 is SYDVKM. Trimming shortened V by 3 bases and J by 7 bases, and 19 bases separated the two germline ends. This CDR3 has 16 amino acids. The CDR3 reads CASSLRVSGLANEQFF. Written as DNA, the CDR3 is TGTGCCAGCAGTTTGAGGGTTTCGGGATTGGCAAATGAGCAGTTCTTC.

V and J are TRBV7-9 and TRBJ2-3; 9 bases are shared with TRBD2. This CDR3 comprises 15 residues. J was trimmed by 1 base and V by 6 bases; bases with no gene match: 5. CDR1 is SEHNR and CDR2 is FQNEAQ in the germline V gene (reference sequence). The CDR3 bases are TGTGCCAGCAGTCTTAGCGGGGGTCGCACAGATACGCAGTATTTT. It specifies CASSLSGGRTDTQYF.

The chain is built from TRBV7-9 and TRBJ2-3; possibly TRBD1 or TRBD2 for D (5 bases each). CDR1 SEHNR and CDR2 FQNEAQ come from the germline V gene (reference sequence). The CDR3 runs to 17 residues. The V gene lost 5 bases and the J gene lost 2 bases, with 20 bases spanning the gap. CDR3 bases: TGTGCCAGCAGCGAATTAGGCCGGGACCTTTACACAGATACGCAGTATTTT. It is translated as CASSELGRDLYTDTQYF. The full variable domain, in which reference TRBV7-9 and TRBJ2-3 provide the parts outside the CDR3, is DTGVSQNPRHKITKRGQNVTFRCDPISEHNRLYWYRQTLGQGPEFLTYFQNEAQLEKSRLLSDRFSAERPKGSFSTLEIQRTEQGDSAMYLCASSELGRDLYTDTQYFGPGTRLTVL.

V gene TRBV6-5 combines with J gene TRBJ1-2; D is uncertain. Germline V gene data show CDR1 as MNHEY and CDR2 as SVGAGI. This CDR3 comprises 16 residues. Between the trimmed V and J ends, which lost 0 bases and 0 bases, there was a span of 11 bases. The CDR3 DNA reads TGTGCCAGCAGTTACTCGAGGCGAGTTACTAACTATGGCTACACCTTC. Translating it yields CASSYSRRVTNYGYTF.

V is TRBV11-1 and J is TRBJ2-3; 8 positions agree with TRBD2. The CDR3 extends over 16 amino acids. Germline values: CDR1 SGHAT, CDR2 FQDESV (reference sequence). V shed 5 bases, J shed 1 base, and the junction held 8 bases outside the gene matches. The CDR3 DNA sequence: TGTGCCAGCAGCCCCCGCAGAGCGGGGGGCACAGATACGCAGTATTTT. Protein product: CASSPRRAGGTDTQYF.

The CDR3 reads CASSPKQGYYGYTF. CDR3 bases: TGTGCCAGCAGCCCGAAACAGGGGTACTATGGCTACACCTTC. This chain connects TRBV5-6 to TRBJ1-2; 7 bases map to TRBD1. The CDR3 extends over 14 amino acids. V lost 4 bases, J lost 3 bases, and 6 bases stayed unmatched. Per germline, CDR1 SGHDT and CDR2 YYEEEE.

The gene calls are TRBV7-8 and TRBJ1-4; TRBD1 might be the D (6 bases). This CDR3 has 15 amino acids. Germline V gene data show CDR1 as SGHVS and CDR2 as FQNEAQ. V was trimmed by 2 bases and J by 8 bases, leaving 15 bases between them. This chain's CDR3 is CASSLTGAGGEKLFF. The CDR3 DNA is TGTGCCAGCAGCTTAACGGGGGCGGGAGGGGAAAAACTGTTTTTT.

The chain links TRBV6-5 to TRBJ1-1; TRBD1 matches 9 bases. Germline loops: CDR1 MNHEY, CDR2 SVGAGI. The CDR3 sequence is 14 residues long. Unmatched junction bases numbered 6, after V lost 4 bases and J lost 6 bases. The CDR3 region has the DNA TGTGCCAGCAGTTCGGGACAGGGCCGGTCTGAAGCTTTCTTT. Translating gives CASSSGQGRSEAFF.

The chain couples TRBV7-6 to TRBJ1-6; D gene ambiguous. This CDR3 is 14 amino acids long. Deletions cut 5 bases from V and 6 bases from J, with 11 bases between. Germline loops: CDR1 SGHVS, CDR2 FNYEAQ. CDR3 nucleotides: TGTGCCAGCAGCCCCCGGGCCCCTAATTCACCCCTCCACTTT. Its translation: CASSPRAPNSPLHF.

The chain employs TRBV4-3 and TRBJ2-2; 7 bases line up with TRBD2. The CDR3 length is 15 residues. V was pared by 0 bases and J by 7 bases, with 5 bases of the junction left unmatched. From germline, CDR1 is LGHNA and CDR2 YSLEER. CDR3: CASSQEGGFIGELFF. CDR3 nucleotides: TGCGCCAGCAGCCAAGAGGGAGGGTTTATCGGGGAGCTGTTTTTT.

The CDR3 loop is CASSTGQRNYGYTF. The DNA for the CDR3 is TGTGCCAGCAGCACTGGACAGCGCAACTATGGCTACACCTTC. V and J are TRBV28 and TRBJ1-2; tentatively, D is TRBD1 (6 bases). CDR3 length equals 14 residues. Germline values: CDR1 MDHEN, CDR2 SYDVKM. V was trimmed by 6 bases and J by 2 bases, leaving 13 bases between them.

The chain uses TRBV28 and TRBJ1-2; 7 nucleotides align to TRBD1. Germline V CDR1 and CDR2: MDHEN, SYDVKM. With V trimmed by 6 bases and J by 7 bases, 2 bases remained unmatched. This CDR3 has 11 residues. The CDR3 protein is CASRSGGGYTF. CDR3 bases: TGTGCCAGCAGATCAGGGGGTGGCTACACCTTC.

The chain combines TRBV6-6 with TRBJ2-1; no clear D gene. Germline V gene lookup returns CDR1 MNHNY and CDR2 SVGAGI (reference sequence). V gave up 3 bases and J gave up 5 bases, with 14 bases separating them. The CDR3 is 15 residues long. This CDR3 is CASSYSLLGDNEQFF. As DNA, the CDR3 is TGTGCCAGCAGTTATAGCCTCCTAGGTGACAATGAGCAGTTCTTC.

The chain joins TRBV25-1 to TRBJ1-4; 7 positions agree with TRBD1. This CDR3 region has 14 residues. Unmatched junction bases numbered 10, after V lost 7 bases and J lost 8 bases. Germline CDR1 is MGHDK and CDR2 is SYGVNS. Here the CDR3 reads CASKTGAQGEKLFF. The CDR3 coding sequence is TGTGCCAGCAAAACAGGGGCCCAAGGGGAAAAACTGTTTTTT.